The present entry profiles one T cell receptor (beta chain) with its context. Its antigen specificity is not known. No base-level quality is on record; no much larger clone is a single base apart. This record belongs to a study of T cell responses to AZD1222 COVID-19 vaccine (dated by TCRdb to the early 2020s). Broadly, across the study: Because spike-specific TCR depth and breadth did not differ between the two schedules, AZD1222 recipients who got a second dose at roughly 4 weeks were pooled with those who got a second dose at roughly 12 weeks. TCR sequencing was performed for roughly 250 trial participants, of whom some 200 were given two doses of AZD1222 and around 26 were given two doses of MenACWY control vaccine. Trial participants were enrolled by age into 18-55, 56-69 and 70-plus year subgroups, with about 150, 27 and 61 TCR-sequenced participants respectively. What the work shows at the level of the full study, not this receptor alone: The 56-69-year group was small, and its depth increase did not reach significance, likely because of low power. No day 14 peak-response samples were available, so repertoires were characterized only after the peak T cell response. After two AZD1222 doses, spike-specific TCR breadth and depth were significantly higher than at day 0 and than in MenACWY recipients. Participants were mostly white British and included more females than males, and it was suggested by the authors that clonal diversity may have been underestimated. Only five to seven AZD1222 recipients were SARS-CoV-2 seropositive at baseline, limiting conclusions about previously exposed vaccinees. Reportedly, almost half of the unique spike-specific TCRs recognized epitopes lying outside the regions that are mutated in the B.1.351 and B.1.1.7 variants. CD4 TCRs associated with the vaccine covered the entire spike protein, and the dominant responses were in regions 160-218 and 743-854.

The time point label of this sample denotes: baseline before first vaccination. Samples from vaccinated people were obtained from the UK trials COV001 and COV002, which included a single-blind randomized controlled phase 2/3 trial of AZD1222 (ChAdOx1 nCoV-19) in healthy adults. For TCRbeta chain sequencing, PBMC samples were collected from trial participants at day 0 and at day 28 after the second dose. Trimmed from V: 2 bases; trimmed from J: 1 base; junction bases lacking a gene match: 3. Reading from cysteine to phenylalanine, the CDR3 counts 15 amino acids. The DNA shown is the 45-base CDR3, in frame from base 1. Via the germline V gene (reference sequence), CDR1 is SGHNT and CDR2 YYREEE. The CDR3 regions of human TCRbeta chains were subjected to immunosequencing. The original pipeline was this. TCRs in the repertoires were compared against a reference library of SARS-CoV-2-specific TCRs that had been generated with the MIRA antigen-specificity platform. Breadth was defined as the fraction of unique TCRs that were SARS-CoV-2-associated. Depth was defined as the fraction of total T cells that were SARS-CoV-2-associated. Using the MIRA data, each spike-specific TCR was assigned both to the spike region to which the TCR was reactive and to a CD4 or CD8 class. Log10-transformed breadth and depth values were compared by one-way ANOVA with Sidak's multiple comparisons tests. The immuneACCESS repertoire file appears here via TCRdb, limited to in-frame rearrangements. These files lack a portion of the clones; in checked studies, under half of the deficit traces to unresolved V genes, and the cause of the others is not known. The V and J calls and clone size are taken from that table; D and trimming were inferred from the DNA. This sample lists around 100,000 clones; approximately 86% were detected once. The ten largest clones represent 1.4% of the sample.

This sample comprised peripheral blood, obtained on day 0 of AZD1222 vaccination. This TCR was sampled from an adult in good health. Recombination connected TRBV5-4 to TRBJ2-3; 8 central bases correspond to TRBD1. The CDR3 region has the sequence CASSFTGGGTDTQYF. The nucleotide sequence reads as follows: TGTGCCAGCAGCTTCACAGGGGGTGGCACAGATACGCAGTATTTT.